This TCR beta chain is from a study of cytomegalovirus exposure and HLA in healthy donors. Deletions cut 4 bases from V and 2 bases from J, with 22 bases between. There are 18 residues in the CDR3. Both 60 Vbeta primers and 13 Jbeta primers went into the PCR. The assay was immunoSEQ multiplex PCR, and TCRdb's table has in-frame clones only and misses some. The sample holds about 180,000 clones, roughly 87% seen once. Study-wide findings and caveats: Segments of the TCR beta V type were, in most cases, productive about 90% or about 30% of the time in an earlier analysis.

At collection, donors were nominally healthy, but unrecorded immune exposures were probable. Points on this clone: Its antigen is unknown.

The V gene is TRBV23-1, the J gene TRBJ2-3; D perhaps matches TRBD2 (5 bases). TRBV23-1 is placed among ORFs of uncertain function. This sequence was found in a man aged 35 to 55 in good health and CMV-seronegative. Input material: PBMCs. Here the CDR3 DNA reads TGCGCCAGCAGTCTGAGAGACGGACTGCCACGCCCCACAGATACGCAGTATTTT. Protein product: CASSLRDGLPRPTDTQYF.